This record covers a single T cell receptor beta chain. These data are taken from a study of blood T cell repertoires in COVID-19. Study background: Specimens from acute and convalescent COVID-19 originated in the United States, Italy and Spain. T cells, B-cell-depleted T cells, or PBMCs supplied cDNA or gDNA.

Original handling: By means of reference gene primer amplification, nucleated cell counts were estimated. Here immunoSEQ multiplex PCR was the method, and the copy in TCRdb shows in-frame clones only, minus some. The V and J calls and clone size were taken over from that table, and D and trimming were inferred from the DNA. The sample holds about 220,000 clones, 87% seen once. Material for sequencing was peripheral blood. The TCR originated in a man aged 40-49 years with active or convalescent COVID-19.

Written as DNA, the CDR3 is TGCGCCAGCGCCCTAAAAACTACCGGGACAGGGGGCGAGCAGTACTTC. The encoded protein is CASALKTTGTGGEQYF. The gene calls are TRBV5-1 and TRBJ2-7, with 11 bases that match TRBD1. CDR3 length: 16 residues. Germline V gene data show CDR1 as SGHRS and CDR2 as YFSETQ. The trim removed 7 bases at V and 6 bases at J, leaving 15 bases unmatched.